This is a list of T cell receptor beta chains from one sample in a study of cytomegalovirus exposure and HLA in healthy donors. Assay used: immunoSEQ multiplex PCR; TCRdb lists only in-frame clones, some missing. The sample has fewer than 250,000 clones; approximately 78% are singletons. Sequenced sample: PBMCs. The receptors originated from a male donor in good health and CMV-seronegative. Each CDR3 is given with its conserved first and last residue. D genes are given only for firm matches. The size entry is marked missing in some rows and otherwise reads once, few, many or a size class.

j_call	v_call	d_call	clone_size	cdr3_nt	cdr3_aa
TRBJ1-5	TRBV5-6	-	-	TGTGCCAGCAGCTTGGCCGGTGCTGGGGGCGAGCAGCCCCAGCATTTT	CASSLAGAGGEQPQHF
TRBJ1-4	TRBV6-5	TRBD1	-	TGTGCCAGCAGTTATTCCCGACAGGGAACGAGTGAAAAACTGTTTTTT	CASSYSRQGTSEKLFF
TRBJ1-1	TRBV6-5	TRBD1	-	TGTGCCAGCAGTCAAATCGACAGGGTGAACACTGAAGCTTTCTTT	CASSQIDRVNTEAFF
TRBJ2-7	TRBV20-1	-	-	TGCAGTGCTAAGACATCCTACGAGCAGTACTTC	CSAKTSYEQYF
TRBJ2-1	TRBV9	-	-	TGTGCCAGCAGCGTAAGTCAGAATGAGCAGTTCTTC	CASSVSQNEQFF
TRBJ2-3	TRBV2	TRBD2	-	TGTGCCAGCAGTAGGACTAGCGGGAGTACAGATACGCAGTATTTT	CASSRTSGSTDTQYF
TRBJ1-3	TRBV19	-	few	TGTGCCAGTAGTCCAACAGGGCTCTCTGGAAACACCATATATTTT	CASSPTGLSGNTIYF
TRBJ2-7	TRBV9	TRBD1	-	TGTGCCAGCAGCTCCGGGACAGGGGGCTCCTACGAGCAGTACTTC	CASSSGTGGSYEQYF
TRBJ2-5	TRBV25-1	TRBD2	-	TGTGCCAGCAGTGAGACAAGCGGGAGCGGAGAGACCCAGTACTTC	CASSETSGSGETQYF
TRBJ2-7	TRBV7-2	TRBD2	-	TGTGCCAGCAGCTTAATTATGTTAGCGGGGCAGTACTTC	CASSLIMLAGQYF
TRBJ1-6	TRBV4-1	-	once	TGCGCCAGCAGCCAAGACGGGGGGCTGGGTTCACCCCTCCACTTT	CASSQDGGLGSPLHF
TRBJ2-1	TRBV5-1	-	once	TGCGCCAGCAGCTTGGAGCGGAACTCCTACAATGAGCAGTTCTTC	CASSLERNSYNEQFF
TRBJ2-5	TRBV28	TRBD1	-	TGTGCCAGCAGTGGCAGGGGGCGGGAGACCCAGTACTTC	CASSGRGRETQYF
TRBJ2-7	TRBV13	TRBD1	-	TGTGCCAGCAGCCCCCCGACAGGGAGAGCTACCGAGCAGTACTTC	CASSPPTGRATEQYF
TRBJ2-7	TRBV28	TRBD2	-	TGTGCCAGCAGTTCAAGACTAGCGGGACTTTCCTACGAGCAGTACTTC	CASSSRLAGLSYEQYF
TRBJ2-1	TRBV6-1	-	-	TGTGCCAGCCGCACCTCAACGGGAGTTTTTCATGAGCAGTTCTTC	CASRTSTGVFHEQFF
TRBJ1-1	TRBV7-9	-	-	TGTGCCAGCAGCTTAGGGGCAGGGGAATTGACTGAAGCTTTCTTT	CASSLGAGELTEAFF
TRBJ2-7	TRBV18	-	-	TGTGCCAGCTCGGAGGAATACGAGCAGTACTTC	CASSEEYEQYF
TRBJ2-7	TRBV10-1	TRBD1	-	TGCGCCAGCAGTGAGTCGAAAGGGGACAGGGTAAACTACGAGCAGTACTTC	CASSESKGDRVNYEQYF
TRBJ1-3	TRBV28	-	once	TGTGCCAGCAGTCCCCTCGGGGTCCCAGGAAACACCATATATTTT	CASSPLGVPGNTIYF
TRBJ2-3	TRBV5-1	TRBD2	once	TGCGCCAGCAGCTTGGGGACTAGCGGCCCCGGGGGTACGCAGTATTTT	CASSLGTSGPGGTQYF
TRBJ2-7	TRBV19	-	-	TGTGCCAGTAGTACTCTTGGGGGCAGAAACGGGGAGCAGTACTTC	CASSTLGGRNGEQYF
TRBJ1-1	TRBV18	-	few	TGTGCCAGCTCACCGATGTCAGATAACACTGAAGCTTTCTTT	CASSPMSDNTEAFF